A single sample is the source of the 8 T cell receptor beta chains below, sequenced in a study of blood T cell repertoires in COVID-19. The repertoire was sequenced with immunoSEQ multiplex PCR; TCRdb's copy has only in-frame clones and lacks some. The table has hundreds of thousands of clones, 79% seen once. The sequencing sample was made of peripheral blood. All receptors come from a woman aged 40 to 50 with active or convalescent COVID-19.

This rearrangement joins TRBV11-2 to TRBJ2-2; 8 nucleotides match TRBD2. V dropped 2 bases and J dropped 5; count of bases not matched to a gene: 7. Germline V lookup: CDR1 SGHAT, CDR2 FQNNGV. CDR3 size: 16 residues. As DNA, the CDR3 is TGTGCCAGCAGCTTATTATCGGGGGGGCATACCGGGGAGCTGTTTTTT. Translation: CASSLLSGGHTGELFF. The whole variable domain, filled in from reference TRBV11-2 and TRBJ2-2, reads EAGVAQSPRYKIIEKRQSVAFWCNPISGHATLYWYQQILGQGPKLLIQFQNNGVVDDSQLPKDRFSAERLKGVDSTLKIQPAKLEDSAVYLCASSLLSGGHTGELFFGEGSRLTVL.

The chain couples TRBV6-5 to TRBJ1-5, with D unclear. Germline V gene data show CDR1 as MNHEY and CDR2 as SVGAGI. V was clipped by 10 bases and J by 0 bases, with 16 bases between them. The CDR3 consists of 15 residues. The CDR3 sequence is CATWSGYGSNQPQHF. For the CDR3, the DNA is TGTGCCACCTGGTCAGGTTACGGTAGCAATCAGCCCCAGCATTTT.

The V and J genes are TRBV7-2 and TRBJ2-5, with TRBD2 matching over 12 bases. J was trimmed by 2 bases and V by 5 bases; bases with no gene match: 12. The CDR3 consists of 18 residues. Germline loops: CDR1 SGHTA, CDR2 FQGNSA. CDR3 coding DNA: TGTGCCAGCAGCCGGCGGGCTAGCGGGGGGGCCGGACAAGAGACCCAGTACTTC. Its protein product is CASSRRASGGAGQETQYF.

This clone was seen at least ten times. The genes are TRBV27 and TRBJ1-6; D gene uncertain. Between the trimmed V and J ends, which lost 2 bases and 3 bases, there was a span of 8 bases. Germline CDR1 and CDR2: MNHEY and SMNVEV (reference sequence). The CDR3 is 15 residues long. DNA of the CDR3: TGTGCCAGCAGTTTAGAGGCCCTCTATAATTCACCCCTCCACTTT. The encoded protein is CASSLEALYNSPLHF.

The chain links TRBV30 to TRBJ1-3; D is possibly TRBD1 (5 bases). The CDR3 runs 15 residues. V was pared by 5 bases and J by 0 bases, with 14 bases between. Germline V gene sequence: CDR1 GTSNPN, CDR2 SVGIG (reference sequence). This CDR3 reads CAWQSGVSSGNTIYF. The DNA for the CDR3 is TGTGCCTGGCAATCGGGGGTTAGCTCTGGAAACACCATATATTTT.

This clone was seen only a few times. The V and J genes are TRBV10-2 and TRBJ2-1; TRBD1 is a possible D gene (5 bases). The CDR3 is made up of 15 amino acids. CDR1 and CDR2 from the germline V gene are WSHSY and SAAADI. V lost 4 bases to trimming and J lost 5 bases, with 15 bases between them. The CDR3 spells CASSAGRGPHNEQFF. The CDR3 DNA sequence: TGCGCCAGCAGTGCCGGTAGGGGTCCTCACAATGAGCAGTTCTTC.

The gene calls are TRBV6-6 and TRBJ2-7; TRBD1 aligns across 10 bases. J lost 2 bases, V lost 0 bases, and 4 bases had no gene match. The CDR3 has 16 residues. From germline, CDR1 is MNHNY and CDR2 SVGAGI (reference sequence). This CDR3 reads CASSYSAGTGAYEQYV. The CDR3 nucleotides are TGTGCCAGCAGTTACTCCGCCGGGACAGGGGCCTACGAGCAGTACGTC.

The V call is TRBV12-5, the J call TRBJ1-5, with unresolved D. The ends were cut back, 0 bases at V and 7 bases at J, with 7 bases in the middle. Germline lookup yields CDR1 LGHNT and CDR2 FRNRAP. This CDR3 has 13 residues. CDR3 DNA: TGTGCTAGTGGTTTGGTACGGGGACAGCCCCAGCATTTT. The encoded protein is CASGLVRGQPQHF.